The 31 T cell receptor beta chains in this list originate from one sample, sequenced in a study of blood T cells in healthy people across ages. It was with a sample-barcoded 5' primer and a J-beta primer mix that a second PCR of roughly 7 to 12 cycles was run. Via MiXCR, TCRdb re-called the 5' RACE reads, giving one row per CDR3 protein. The sample lists roughly 1,500,000 distinct CDR3 sequences, 30% to 35% occurring once. Source material: blood. All receptors come from a woman under 40 in good health.

This chain joins TRBV10-3 and TRBJ1-2, with 7 nucleotides matching TRBD1. V dropped 8 bases and J dropped 4; count of bases not matched to a gene: 7. This CDR3 is built from 13 residues. The germline gives CDR1 ENHRY, CDR2 SYGVKD. CDR3 in amino acids: CAIRDREFYGYTF. CDR3 nucleotide sequence: TGTGCCATCCGGGACAGAGAATTCTATGGCTACACCTTC.

This clonotype occurred once. The conserved closing phenylalanine or tryptophan is absent in this CDR3, likely reflecting a read error. V usage is TRBV29-1 and J usage is TRBJ2-2; the match to TRBD2 covers 9 bases. The CDR3 extends over 13 amino acids. Germline CDR1 SQVTM, CDR2 ANQGSEA. J lost 8 bases, V lost 6 bases, and 7 bases had no gene match. The DNA of the CDR3 is TGCAGCGTACGTGCTAGCGGGGAAGGGGAGCTGTTTTGT. Translation: CSVRASGEGELFC.

The chain employs TRBV20-1 and TRBJ2-1, with D unclear. CDR3 length: 13 amino acids. Trimming took 5 bases from V and 0 from J, leaving 8 bases between them. CDR1 is DFQATT and CDR2 is SNEGSKA in the germline V gene (reference sequence). The CDR3 DNA is TGCAGTGCTGGGAAGGGCTCCTACAATGAGCAGTTCTTC. This encodes CSAGKGSYNEQFF.

The chain carries TRBV25-1 and TRBJ2-4; D uncertain. Matching the DNA end better, TRBJ2-5 makes the J call doubtful. CDR1 is MGHDK, CDR2 SYGVNS, per germline. This CDR3 has 15 amino acids. CDR3 sequence reads: CASSGPAPLGETQYF. CDR3 nucleotide sequence: TGTGCCAGCAGTGGCCCCGCACCCTTAGGGGAGACCCAGTACTTC.

J is TRBJ2-5 and V is TRBV20-1, with TRBD2 matching over 14 bases. The CDR3 is 16 residues long. CDR1 and CDR2 (germline): DFQATT, SNEGSKA (reference sequence). With V trimmed by 5 bases and J by 1 base, 6 bases remained unmatched. Here the CDR3 reads CSAPGTSGSVQETQYF. In DNA, the CDR3 is TGCAGTGCTCCGGGGACTAGCGGGAGCGTCCAAGAGACCCAGTACTTC.

The chain couples TRBV20-1 to TRBJ2-3; D is possibly TRBD2 (7 bases). Germline values: CDR1 DFQATT, CDR2 SNEGSKA (reference sequence). The CDR3 contains 15 residues. Trimming left V 2 bases short and J 3 bases short, with 15 bases between. This CDR3 reads CSARRGADWTDTQYF. Written as DNA, the CDR3 is TGCAGTGCTAGACGGGGGGCTGATTGGACAGATACGCAGTATTTT.

The DNA of the CDR3 is TGTGCCAGCAGCCTAGGGGATATTAATGAAAAACTGTTTTTT. It translates to CASSLGDINEKLFF. This chain connects TRBV7-9 to TRBJ1-4; tentative D call: TRBD1 (5 bases). Germline V gives CDR1 SEHNR, CDR2 FQNEAQ (reference sequence). V was trimmed by 5 bases and J by 4 bases, leaving 11 bases between them. This CDR3 has 14 amino acids.

As concerns this clonotype: A read error may account for a junction end that differs from germline. The chain employs TRBV12-3 or TRBV12-4 and TRBJ2-2, with D possibly TRBD2 on 5 matching bases. CDR3 length: 12 amino acids. CDR3 DNA: TGTGCCAGCAGTTTAGGGCCCGGGAAGCTGTTTTTT. Residues: CASSLGPGKLFF.

The V call is TRBV20-1, the J call TRBJ2-7; TRBD2 might be the D (5 bases). The V end was cut by 0 bases, the J end by 5 bases, with 11 bases between. Germline CDR1 reads DFQATT; CDR2 reads SNEGSKA (reference sequence). The CDR3 has 13 amino acids. CDR3 region: CSAREWERHEQYF. The CDR3 DNA reads TGCAGTGCTAGAGAGTGGGAGAGACACGAGCAGTACTTC.

This clonotype occurred a few times. The rearrangement joins TRBV30 to TRBJ2-5, with D perhaps matching TRBD2 (5 bases). The closer fit of TRBJ2-7 to the DNA end suggests the J call may be wrong. Germline V lookup: CDR1 GTSNPN, CDR2 SVGIG (reference sequence). There are 13 residues in the CDR3. CDR3 region: CAWSVLPGSEQYF. The CDR3 DNA is TGTGCCTGGAGTGTACTACCGGGGTCCGAGCAGTACTTC.

This clonotype has more than one count but fewer than ten. J is TRBJ2-7 and V is TRBV15; TRBD2 matches at 7 bases. V shed 3 bases and J 3 bases; nucleotides not matched to a gene: 8. This CDR3 region has 15 residues. Germline lookup yields CDR1 LNHNV and CDR2 YYDKDF (reference sequence). CDR3 amino acids: CATSSQPGRGYEQYF. Written as DNA, the CDR3 is TGTGCCACCAGCAGTCAACCGGGGAGGGGCTACGAGCAGTACTTC.

Concerning this clonotype itself: The junction departs from the called germline gene at one end, perhaps through a read error. V is TRBV9 and J is TRBJ1-2; no definite D call. In germline, CDR1 is SGDLS, CDR2 YYNGEE. This CDR3 is 15 amino acids long. CDR3 in DNA: TGTGCCAGCAGCGGCCAGGTCAAGGCTAACTTTGGCTACACCTTC. Translating gives CASSGQVKANFGYTF.

The rearrangement links TRBV9 to TRBJ2-1; D is uncertain. Trimming stripped 0 bases from V and 8 bases from J, with 15 bases between. Germline CDR1 is SGDLS and CDR2 is YYNGEE. This CDR3 region has 15 residues. CDR3 coding DNA: TGTGCCAGCAGCGTAGATGCCCCGTTATCCGATGAGCAGTTCTTC. It is translated as CASSVDAPLSDEQFF.

The gene calls are TRBV20-1 and TRBJ2-1; D is unclear. Germline V gene sequence: CDR1 DFQATT, CDR2 SNEGSKA (reference sequence). The CDR3 covers 15 residues. This CDR3 reads CSAGPGFLSYNEQFF. In DNA, the CDR3 is TGCAGCGCCGGACCGGGTTTCCTCTCCTACAATGAGCAGTTCTTC.

Comments on this clonotype: A read error is possible here, since a much larger clone lies one base away. This chain connects TRBV4-1 to TRBJ2-6; D not resolved. CDR3 length: 14 residues. V shed 1 base and J shed 2 bases, with 3 bases lying between them. CDR1 is MGHRA and CDR2 is YSYEKL in the germline V gene. In nucleotides, the CDR3 is TGCGCCAGCAGCCAAGTCGCTGGGGCCAACGTCCTGACTTTC. Residues: CASSQVAGANVLTF.

In its sample, this clonotype was seen a few times. The chain is built from TRBV7-8 and TRBJ1-5, with no clear D. Trimming left V 2 bases short and J 3 bases short, with 14 bases between. Germline CDR1 SGHVS, CDR2 FQNEAQ. The CDR3 spans 16 residues. CDR3 amino acids: CASSLYERSDNQPQHF. Here the CDR3 DNA reads TGTGCCAGCAGCTTATATGAGCGGTCAGACAATCAGCCCCAGCATTTT.

The genes are TRBV29-1 and TRBJ2-7; 10 nucleotides align to TRBD1. CDR3 size: 14 residues. The trim removed 3 bases at V and 6 bases at J, leaving 8 bases unmatched. The germline CDR1 and CDR2 sequences are SQVTM and ANQGSEA. This chain's CDR3 is CSVEAGTGVGEQYF. CDR3 coding DNA: TGCAGCGTTGAGGCCGGGACAGGGGTGGGCGAGCAGTACTTC.

This clonotype turned up a few times. This chain links TRBV19 with TRBJ2-1; D is undetermined. CDR1 is LNHDA and CDR2 is SQIVND in the germline V gene (reference sequence). V was clipped by 3 bases and J by 5 bases, with 8 bases between them. CDR3 length: 13 amino acids. The CDR3 DNA is TGTGCCAGTAGTATCGCACTGGACAATGAGCAGTTCTTC. Its protein is CASSIALDNEQFF.

This clonotype was recorded a few times. The rearrangement uses TRBV4-1 and TRBJ2-7; D is possibly TRBD1 (6 bases). The CDR3 consists of 16 residues. The germline CDR1 and CDR2 sequences are MGHRA and YSYEKL. V lost 4 bases and J 0 bases, leaving 16 bases between the germline ends. The CDR3 reads CASSLVQGPSSYEQYF. CDR3 coding DNA: TGCGCCAGCAGCCTAGTACAGGGTCCCAGCTCCTACGAGCAGTACTTC.

The gene calls are TRBV4-1 and TRBJ2-5; TRBD1 aligns across 8 bases. Trimming cost V 4 bases and J 7 bases; bases outside gene matches: 14. The CDR3 covers 16 residues. CDR1 is MGHRA, CDR2 YSYEKL, per germline. This CDR3 is CASSRSPIGTGVTQYF. The DNA of the CDR3 is TGCGCCAGCAGCCGGTCTCCGATAGGGACAGGAGTGACCCAGTACTTC.

This clonotype occurred a few times. The chain combines TRBV7-9 with TRBJ2-1, with TRBD2 matching over 10 bases. The ends lost 5 bases at V and 10 bases at J; junction bases unmatched: 5. The germline V gene encodes CDR1 SEHNR and CDR2 FQNEAQ (reference sequence). The CDR3 runs 13 residues. CDR3 DNA: TGTGCCAGCAGCGGGACTAGCGCACGAGAGCAGTTCTTC. It is translated as CASSGTSAREQFF.

The V gene is TRBV5-4, the J gene TRBJ1-2; the D is unclear. V was pared by 3 bases and J by 3 bases, with 12 bases between. The CDR3 extends over 14 amino acids. CDR1 is SGHNT and CDR2 is YYREEE in the germline V gene (reference sequence). The CDR3 is CASSCDGEDYGYTF. The CDR3, as DNA: TGTGCCAGCAGCTGCGACGGGGAAGACTATGGCTACACCTTC.

The gene calls are TRBV20-1 and TRBJ1-1; 9 bases map to TRBD1. CDR1 DFQATT and CDR2 SNEGSKA come from the germline V gene (reference sequence). The CDR3 has 13 amino acids. The V and J ends lost 5 bases and 4 bases, in that order; junction bases with no gene match: 5. As DNA, the CDR3 is TGCAGTGCTTGGGACAGGGCTGGCACTGAAGCTTTCTTT. This translates into CSAWDRAGTEAFF.

This clonotype appeared a single time. The J gene is TRBJ1-6, the V gene TRBV21-1; the table calls TRBD1, which could not be checked here. TRBV21-1 is noted as a pseudogene. The CDR3 loop spans 13 amino acids. This chain's CDR3 is CASSQIPVSPLHF. The CDR3 nucleotides are TGTGCCAGCAGCCAAATCCCGGTTTCACCCCTCCACTTT.

V gene TRBV9 combines with J gene TRBJ2-6; TRBD1 agrees at 8 bases. From germline, CDR1 is SGDLS and CDR2 YYNGEE. V shed 3 bases and J 1 base; nucleotides not matched to a gene: 3. The CDR3 length is 16 residues. The CDR3 sequence is CASSAGQGSGANVLTF. In DNA form, the CDR3 reads TGTGCCAGCAGCGCCGGACAGGGATCTGGGGCCAACGTCCTGACTTTC.

This clonotype was found a few times. The chain's CDR3 is CASNQDRGREQYF. The CDR3 DNA sequence: TGTGCCAGCAACCAGGACAGGGGGCGGGAGCAGTACTTC. This rearrangement joins TRBV2 to TRBJ2-7, with 11 positions matching TRBD1. V gave up 7 bases and J gave up 7 bases; unmatched junction bases: 6. Germline V gene lookup returns CDR1 SNHLY and CDR2 FYNNEI. This CDR3 contains 13 residues.

This clonotype was seen once. This chain joins TRBV18 and TRBJ2-1; TRBD2 matches 8 bases. The CDR3 has 15 amino acids. After removal of 2 bases from V and 5 bases from J, the junction contained 5 bases not matched to a gene. Germline V lookup: CDR1 KGHSH, CDR2 LQKENI. Written as DNA, the CDR3 is TGTGCCAGCTCACCAAGGGGACTAGTCGACAATGAGCAGTTCTTC. Its translation: CASSPRGLVDNEQFF.

V is TRBV28 and J is TRBJ1-4; 12 nucleotides match TRBD1. This CDR3 has 16 residues. Germline loops: CDR1 MDHEN, CDR2 SYDVKM. V trimming: 3 bases; J trimming: 5 bases; junction bases outside the gene matches: 4. CDR3 in DNA: TGTGCCAGCAGTTTGCCCGGGACAGGGGGCAATGAAAAACTGTTTTTT. This sequence encodes CASSLPGTGGNEKLFF.

The chain couples TRBV2 to TRBJ2-7; TRBD1 aligns across 9 bases. The germline CDR1 and CDR2 sequences are SNHLY and FYNNEI. The V segment lost 4 bases and the J segment 6 bases; nucleotides outside the gene matches: 4. The CDR3 covers 13 residues. DNA for the CDR3: TGTGCCAGCAGTGGGGACAGGGCGAGCGAGCAGTACTTC. This sequence encodes CASSGDRASEQYF.

This clonotype was seen a handful of times. A read error may be the cause here, since a much bigger clone is one base away. V usage is TRBV27 and J usage is TRBJ2-7, with 7 positions matching TRBD1. CDR3 length: 14 amino acids. With V trimmed by 6 bases and J by 0 bases, 5 bases remained unmatched. In germline, CDR1 is MNHEY, CDR2 SMNVEV (reference sequence). CDR3 amino acids: CASRLTGSSYEQYF. As DNA, the CDR3 is TGTGCCAGCAGGTTGACAGGGAGCTCCTACGAGCAGTACTTC.

A note on this clonotype: A much larger clone lies a single base off, so this may be a read error. This chain connects TRBV6-6 to TRBJ2-5; 10 positions agree with TRBD2. Germline lookup yields CDR1 MNHNY and CDR2 SVGAGI (reference sequence). CDR3 length equals 16 residues. This CDR3 reads CVSSDSRTSGQETQYF. CDR3 nucleotide sequence: TGTGTCAGCAGTGACTCCCGGACTAGCGGACAAGAGACCCAGTACTTC.